The rows below give T cell receptor beta chains drawn from one sample of a study of OX40 agonist ivuxolimab in advanced cancers. The repertoire was sequenced with immunoSEQ multiplex PCR; TCRdb's copy has only in-frame clones and lacks some. The data show tens of thousands of clones, with 75% to 90% seen just once and under 3.5% held by the top ten. The material sequenced was CD4+ or CD8+ T cells sorted from blood, taken in a trial of the OX40 agonist ivuxolimab. Receptors originate from an adult with an advanced solid tumor such as melanoma, head and neck, liver or kidney cancer. CDR3s include the opening cysteine and the closing phenylalanine or tryptophan. Each record gives: J gene, clone size, V gene, D gene, CDR3 protein, CDR3 DNA. D genes are given only for firm matches. The size entry is marked missing in some rows and otherwise reads once, few, many or a size class.

j_call: TRBJ2-1
clone_size: NA
v_call: TRBV4-3
d_call: NA
cdr3_aa: CASSLISGTPQFF
cdr3_nt: TGCGCCAGCAGCCTCATTTCCGGGACCCCGCAGTTCTTC

j_call: TRBJ1-5
clone_size: few
v_call: TRBV19
d_call: TRBD1
cdr3_aa: CASSSQQGTQHF
cdr3_nt: TGTGCCAGTAGTTCTCAACAGGGGACCCAGCATTTT

j_call: TRBJ2-1
clone_size: NA
v_call: TRBV29-1
d_call: NA
cdr3_aa: CSVAPQSTYNEQFF
cdr3_nt: TGCAGCGTTGCCCCACAGAGTACCTACAATGAGCAGTTCTTC

j_call: TRBJ2-7
clone_size: NA
v_call: TRBV7-2
d_call: NA
cdr3_aa: CASSLVGTTYEQYF
cdr3_nt: TGTGCCAGCAGCTTAGTGGGGACAACCTACGAGCAGTACTTC

j_call: TRBJ1-2
clone_size: NA
v_call: TRBV19
d_call: NA
cdr3_aa: CASSSLTAGDGYTF
cdr3_nt: TGTGCCAGTAGTAGCTTGACGGCGGGTGATGGCTACACCTTC

j_call: TRBJ2-6
clone_size: NA
v_call: TRBV10-3
d_call: NA
cdr3_aa: CAMSSGQGNSGANVLTF
cdr3_nt: TGTGCCATGAGTTCGGGGCAGGGAAACTCTGGGGCCAACGTCCTGACTTTC

j_call: TRBJ1-2
clone_size: few
v_call: TRBV15
d_call: NA
cdr3_aa: CATSREREGYGYTF
cdr3_nt: TGTGCCACCAGCAGAGAGAGGGAGGGGTATGGCTACACCTTC

j_call: TRBJ2-3
clone_size: NA
v_call: TRBV4-3
d_call: NA
cdr3_aa: CASSRGDVNTDTQYF
cdr3_nt: TGCGCCAGCAGCCGGGGTGATGTAAACACAGATACGCAGTATTTT

j_call: TRBJ1-1
clone_size: NA
v_call: TRBV28
d_call: NA
cdr3_aa: CASSLSEGWTEAFF
cdr3_nt: TGTGCCAGCAGTTTATCCGAGGGATGGACTGAAGCTTTCTTT

j_call: TRBJ2-3
clone_size: once
v_call: TRBV9
d_call: TRBD2
cdr3_aa: CASSISGGARDTQYF
cdr3_nt: TGTGCCAGCAGCATTAGCGGGGGGGCAAGGGATACGCAGTATTTT

j_call: TRBJ2-3
clone_size: NA
v_call: TRBV6-5
d_call: NA
cdr3_aa: CASSYQGRQDTQYF
cdr3_nt: TGTGCCAGCAGTTACCAGGGGCGCCAGGATACGCAGTATTTT

j_call: TRBJ1-5
clone_size: NA
v_call: TRBV6-5
d_call: NA
cdr3_aa: CASRNGRNQPQHF
cdr3_nt: TGTGCCAGCAGGAACGGACGCAATCAGCCCCAGCATTTT

j_call: TRBJ1-4
clone_size: NA
v_call: TRBV6-5
d_call: NA
cdr3_aa: CASSYGQGLEKLFF
cdr3_nt: TGTGCCAGCAGTTACGGGCAGGGCTTAGAAAAACTGTTTTTT

j_call: TRBJ2-3
clone_size: NA
v_call: TRBV19
d_call: NA
cdr3_aa: CASSQTASTDTQYF
cdr3_nt: TGTGCCAGTAGTCAGACCGCTAGCACAGATACGCAGTATTTT

j_call: TRBJ2-7
clone_size: NA
v_call: TRBV6-5
d_call: TRBD1
cdr3_aa: CASSLTGQGRGEQYF
cdr3_nt: TGTGCCAGCAGTCTTACTGGACAGGGCCGAGGGGAGCAGTACTTC

j_call: TRBJ2-3
clone_size: once
v_call: TRBV7-2
d_call: TRBD1
cdr3_aa: CASSLGDRGPDTQYF
cdr3_nt: TGTGCCAGCAGCTTAGGGGACAGGGGGCCGGATACGCAGTATTTT

j_call: TRBJ1-4
clone_size: NA
v_call: TRBV18
d_call: TRBD1
cdr3_aa: CASSPGQGTEKLFF
cdr3_nt: TGTGCCAGCTCACCGGGACAGGGGACTGAAAAACTGTTTTTT

j_call: TRBJ1-4
clone_size: NA
v_call: TRBV10-3
d_call: NA
cdr3_aa: CAISSNSELFF
cdr3_nt: TGTGCCATCAGTAGTAACTCAGAACTGTTTTTT

j_call: TRBJ1-3
clone_size: few
v_call: TRBV11-2
d_call: NA
cdr3_aa: CASSPGVSGGNTIYF
cdr3_nt: TGTGCCAGCAGCCCGGGGGTCTCGGGGGGAAACACCATATATTTT

j_call: TRBJ2-2
clone_size: NA
v_call: TRBV11-3
d_call: NA
cdr3_aa: CASSLDFGTGELFF
cdr3_nt: TGTGCCAGCAGCTTAGATTTCGGAACCGGGGAGCTGTTTTTT

j_call: TRBJ1-3
clone_size: NA
v_call: TRBV6-1
d_call: TRBD1
cdr3_aa: CASRWTGGNTIYF
cdr3_nt: TGTGCCAGCAGATGGACAGGAGGAAACACCATATATTTT

j_call: TRBJ1-1
clone_size: NA
v_call: TRBV11-2
d_call: NA
cdr3_aa: CASSLVNSRGSEAFF
cdr3_nt: TGTGCCAGCAGCTTAGTGAATAGCCGGGGGTCTGAAGCTTTCTTT